The text below deals with one TCR beta chain. This sample is part of a study of blood T cell repertoires in COVID-19. This CDR3 has 16 amino acids. V dropped 3 bases and J dropped 4 bases, with 16 bases sitting between them. Source study methods: Amplification of reference gene primers was used by the study to estimate nucleated cell counts. Using immunoSEQ multiplex PCR, the repertoire was profiled, and TCRdb retains in-frame clones only, with some absent. D and trimming were read from the DNA, whereas the V and J calls and clone size are those reported in that table. The data contain roughly 260,000 clones, more than 75% of them seen just once; the ten biggest clones take up over 2%.

V usage is TRBV23-1 and J usage is TRBJ2-1; D is possibly TRBD2 (6 bases). TRBV23-1 is given ORF status, its function remaining uncertain. Sequencing was performed on peripheral blood. The receptor was isolated from a woman in her forties or fifties with acute or convalescent COVID-19. The CDR3 sequence is CASSHNTGTEYNEQFF. The CDR3 DNA is TGCGCCAGCAGTCACAACACGGGGACTGAGTACAATGAGCAGTTCTTC.